The rows below give T cell receptor beta chains drawn from one sample of a study of identical twins. TCRdb reanalysed the 5' RACE reads using MiXCR and keeps one entry per CDR3 protein. Of a few hundred thousand distinct CDR3 sequences listed, around 18% were seen once; the top ten hold around 10%. Sequences were obtained from naive T cells sorted from blood. The source of these receptors is a man in his fifties in good health. Both conserved end residues are part of each CDR3. A D gene is named only where the DNA matches it firmly. Expanded clones get a size class; other rows say once, few or many, or leave the size out.

abundance	v_gene	d_gene	j_gene	CDR3aa	CDR3nt
few	TRBV15	TRBD2	TRBJ2-3	CATSSTGLAGGPWDTQYF	TGTGCCACCAGCAGTACCGGACTAGCGGGGGGCCCGTGGGATACGCAGTATTTT
many	TRBV28	TRBD1	TRBJ1-4	CASSSGTGYEKLFF	TGTGCCAGCAGTTCCGGGACAGGGTATGAAAAACTGTTTTTT
few	TRBV20-1	NA	TRBJ1-1	CSARGRQKNTEAFF	TGCAGTGCAAGAGGGAGACAGAAGAACACTGAAGCTTTCTTT
few	TRBV12-3/TRBV12-4	TRBD1	TRBJ2-3	CASRYRGLADTQYF	TGTGCCAGCAGATACAGGGGGCTGGCAGATACGCAGTATTTT
NA	TRBV20-1	TRBD2	TRBJ2-3	CSATSGTLTDTQYF	TGCAGTGCGACCAGCGGGACCCTCACAGATACGCAGTATTTT
NA	TRBV9	NA	TRBJ2-1	CASSPWLEGSEQFF	TGTGCCAGCAGCCCCTGGCTAGAGGGCTCTGAGCAGTTCTTC
few	TRBV27	NA	TRBJ2-5	CASSLLARETQYF	TGTGCCAGCAGTTTACTAGCGCGGGAGACCCAGTACTTC
few	TRBV7-2	NA	TRBJ2-5	CASSPSVWGGRETQYF	TGTGCCAGCAGCCCTTCCGTTTGGGGGGGCCGAGAGACCCAGTACTTC
few	TRBV6-1	TRBD1	TRBJ2-1	CASSRDRGLSYNEQFF	TGTGCCAGCAGTCGGGACAGGGGTCTTTCCTACAATGAGCAGTTCTTC
many	TRBV28	TRBD1	TRBJ2-3	CASTPTGGTDTQYF	TGTGCCAGCACCCCGACAGGGGGCACAGATACGCAGTATTTT
few	TRBV5-1	NA	TRBJ2-5	CASSYYTGSQETQYF	TGCGCCAGCAGCTACTACACAGGGAGCCAAGAGACCCAGTACTTC